The T cell receptor (beta chain) under discussion was sequenced for a study of T cells after posttransplantation cyclophosphamide. Trimming removed 1 base from V and 5 bases from J, with 17 bases in between. Germline V lookup: CDR1 SGHVS, CDR2 FNYEAQ. The CDR3 runs to 16 residues. The assay was immunoSEQ multiplex PCR, and TCRdb's table has in-frame clones only and misses some. The profile shows 30,000 or so clones, roughly 89% of them singletons. Comment on this clone: As yet, its antigen is unknown.

General observations from the study: Blood and skin or GI T cell repertoires showed limited TRB overlap. Later blood repertoires were often dominated by clones from the donor CD8+ memory compartment.

The rearrangement uses TRBV7-6 and TRBJ2-5; TRBD1 might be the D (5 bases). Material for sequencing was PBMCs. The receptor was isolated from a woman aged 40 to 50 with a blood cancer, CMV-positive, and with a related stem cell donor. The chain's CDR3 is CASSLGFYRSGETQYF. The CDR3 region has the DNA TGTGCCAGCAGCTTAGGATTTTACAGGTCCGGGGAGACCCAGTACTTC.